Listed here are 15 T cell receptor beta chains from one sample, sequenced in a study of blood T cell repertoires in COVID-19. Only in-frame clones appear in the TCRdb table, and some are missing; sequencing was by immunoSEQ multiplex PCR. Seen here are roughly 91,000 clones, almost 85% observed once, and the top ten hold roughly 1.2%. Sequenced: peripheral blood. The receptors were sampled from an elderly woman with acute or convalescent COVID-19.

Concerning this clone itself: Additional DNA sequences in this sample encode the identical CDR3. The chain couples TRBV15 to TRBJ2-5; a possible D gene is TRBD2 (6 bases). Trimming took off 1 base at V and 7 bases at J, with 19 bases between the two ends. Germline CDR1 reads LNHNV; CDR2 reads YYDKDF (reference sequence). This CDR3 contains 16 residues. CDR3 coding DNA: TGTGCCACCAGCAGAGTTAGGGAGGCCCCAGAGGGGACCCAGTACTTC. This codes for CATSRVREAPEGTQYF.

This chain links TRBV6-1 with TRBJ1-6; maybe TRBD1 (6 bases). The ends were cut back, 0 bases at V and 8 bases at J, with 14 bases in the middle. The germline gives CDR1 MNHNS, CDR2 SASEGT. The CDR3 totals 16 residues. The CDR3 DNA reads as TGTGCCAGCAGTGAAGCGGTGACAGGTTCGGATTCACCCCTCCACTTT. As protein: CASSEAVTGSDSPLHF.

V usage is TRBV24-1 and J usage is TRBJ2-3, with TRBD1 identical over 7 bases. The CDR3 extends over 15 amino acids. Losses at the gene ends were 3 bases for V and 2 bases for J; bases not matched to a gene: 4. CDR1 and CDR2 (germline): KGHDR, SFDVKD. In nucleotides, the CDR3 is TGTGCCACCAGTGATCGACAGGGTTACACAGATACGCAGTATTTT. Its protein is CATSDRQGYTDTQYF.

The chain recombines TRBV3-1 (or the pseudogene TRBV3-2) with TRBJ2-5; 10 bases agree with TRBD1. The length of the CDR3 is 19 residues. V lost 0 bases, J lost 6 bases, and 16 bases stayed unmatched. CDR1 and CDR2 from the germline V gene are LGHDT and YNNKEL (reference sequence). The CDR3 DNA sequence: TGTGCCAGCAGCCAAGATCCGAGACTGGACAGGGGGGTGTGGAAGACCCAGTACTTC. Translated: CASSQDPRLDRGVWKTQYF.

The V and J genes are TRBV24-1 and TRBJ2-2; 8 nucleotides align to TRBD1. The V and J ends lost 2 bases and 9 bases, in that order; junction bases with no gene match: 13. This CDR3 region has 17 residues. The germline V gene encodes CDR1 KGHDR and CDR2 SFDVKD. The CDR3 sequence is CATSDSGTGSGGRELFF. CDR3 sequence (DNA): TGTGCCACCAGTGATTCGGGGACAGGATCTGGCGGGAGGGAGCTGTTTTTT.

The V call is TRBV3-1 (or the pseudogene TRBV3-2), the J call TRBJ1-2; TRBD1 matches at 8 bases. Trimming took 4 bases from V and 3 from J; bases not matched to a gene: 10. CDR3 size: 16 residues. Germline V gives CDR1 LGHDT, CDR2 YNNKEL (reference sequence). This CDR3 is CASSPGQGGWDYGYTF. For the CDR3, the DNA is TGTGCCAGCAGCCCAGGACAGGGAGGGTGGGACTATGGCTACACCTTC.

The CDR3 DNA follows: TGTGCCAGCAGTTTGGAGGGGGCCGGATCGGGAAAACTGTTTTTT. The encoded protein is CASSLEGAGSGKLFF. This rearrangement joins TRBV27 to TRBJ1-4; 7 bases map to TRBD1. The germline V gene has CDR1 MNHEY and CDR2 SMNVEV (reference sequence). Unmatched junction bases numbered 11, after V lost 3 bases and J lost 10 bases. This CDR3 comprises 15 residues. Full variable domain (rest looked up from reference TRBV27 and TRBJ1-4): EAQVTQNPRYLITVTGKKLTVTCSQNMNHEYMSWYRQDPGLGLRQIYYSMNVEVTDKGDVPEGYKVSRKEKRNFPLILESPSPNQTSLYFCASSLEGAGSGKLFFGSGTQLSVL.

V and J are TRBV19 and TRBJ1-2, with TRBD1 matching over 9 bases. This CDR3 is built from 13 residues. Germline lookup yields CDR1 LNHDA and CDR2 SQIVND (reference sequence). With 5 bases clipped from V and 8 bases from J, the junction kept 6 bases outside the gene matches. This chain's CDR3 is CASSVGQGGGYTF. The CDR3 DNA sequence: TGTGCCAGTAGTGTGGGACAGGGTGGAGGCTACACCTTC.

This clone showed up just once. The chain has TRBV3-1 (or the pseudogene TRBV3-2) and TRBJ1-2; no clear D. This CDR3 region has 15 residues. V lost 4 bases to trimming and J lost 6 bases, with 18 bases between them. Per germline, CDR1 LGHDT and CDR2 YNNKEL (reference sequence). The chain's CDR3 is CASSPVVETRNGYTF. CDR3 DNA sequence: TGTGCCAGCAGCCCTGTCGTCGAGACAAGGAATGGCTACACCTTC.

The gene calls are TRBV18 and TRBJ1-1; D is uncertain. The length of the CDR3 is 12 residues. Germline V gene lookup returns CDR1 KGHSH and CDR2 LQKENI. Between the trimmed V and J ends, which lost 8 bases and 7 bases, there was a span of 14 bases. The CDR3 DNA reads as TGTGCCAGCGAAACGGACTGGGGTGAAGCTTTCTTT. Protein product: CASETDWGEAFF.

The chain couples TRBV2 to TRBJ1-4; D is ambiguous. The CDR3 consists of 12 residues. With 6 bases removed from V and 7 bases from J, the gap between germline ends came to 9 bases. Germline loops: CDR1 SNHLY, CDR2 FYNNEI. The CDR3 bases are TGTGCCAGCAGGAGGGAGGGTGAAAAACTGTTTTTT. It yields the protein CASRREGEKLFF. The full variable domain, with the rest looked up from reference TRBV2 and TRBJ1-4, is EPEVTQTPSHQVTQMGQEVILRCVPISNHLYFYWYRQILGQKVEFLVSFYNNEISEKSEIFDDQFSVERPDGSNFTLKIRSTKLEDSAMYFCASRREGEKLFFGSGTQLSVL.

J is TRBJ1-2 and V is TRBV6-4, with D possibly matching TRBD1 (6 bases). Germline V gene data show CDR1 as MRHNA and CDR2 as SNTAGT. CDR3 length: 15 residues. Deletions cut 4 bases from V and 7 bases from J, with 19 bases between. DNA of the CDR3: TGTGCCAGCAGTGTGTCGGCCATCAGGGGTGGTGGCTACACCTTC. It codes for CASSVSAIRGGGYTF.

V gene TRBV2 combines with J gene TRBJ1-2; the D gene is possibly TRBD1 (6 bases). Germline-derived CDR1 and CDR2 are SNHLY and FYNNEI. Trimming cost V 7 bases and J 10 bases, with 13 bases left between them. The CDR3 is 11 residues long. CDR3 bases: TGTGCCAGCACTGGAGGACAGACCTACACCTTC. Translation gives CASTGGQTYTF.

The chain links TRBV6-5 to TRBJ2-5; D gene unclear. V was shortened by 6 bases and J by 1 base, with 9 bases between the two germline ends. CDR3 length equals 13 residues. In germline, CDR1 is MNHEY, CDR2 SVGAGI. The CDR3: CASRTPGQETQYF. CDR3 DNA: TGTGCCAGCAGGACCCCAGGCCAAGAGACCCAGTACTTC.

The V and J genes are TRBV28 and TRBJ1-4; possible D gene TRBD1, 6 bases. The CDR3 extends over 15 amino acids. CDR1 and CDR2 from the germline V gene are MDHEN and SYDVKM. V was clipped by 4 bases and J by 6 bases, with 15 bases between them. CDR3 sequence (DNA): TGTGCCAGCAGTTCCCTCCGGGACACCGATGAAAAACTGTTTTTT. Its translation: CASSSLRDTDEKLFF.